The clone carrying this TCR beta chain was seen a few times. Its specificity is not known. At one end, the junction sequence differs from germline, possibly due to a read error. TCRdb fed the reads into MiXCR, producing one record per CDR3 protein. The sample has some 170,000 distinct CDR3 sequences; 17% are singletons. From germline, CDR1 is MNHEY and CDR2 SVGEGT. This CDR3 has 11 residues. This sample was included in a study of T cell repertoires in cytomegalovirus infection. Study information: Shared public TCR beta signatures pointed to both CMV infection and a matching HLA type.

Study-wide results and limits: There were HLA-C-restricted CMV-specific TCR beta clonotypes dominating the ex vivo response. Cumulative frequency (of public TCR beta family members) identified carriers of CMV plus the relevant HLA.

This TCR derives from a human donor in good health (CMV status not recorded). Some clones in this sample may be carry-over from other donors' samples. This sequence joins TRBV6-2 or TRBV6-3 and TRBJ2-7; D might be TRBD1 (6 bases). The sequenced sample consisted of CD8+ T cells from PBMCs. CDR3 loop: CASSHPGQNLF. As DNA, the CDR3 is TGTGCCAGCAGTCACCCAGGACAGAATTTGTTC.